The clone carrying this T cell receptor beta chain was counted many times. The entry originates in a study of read filtering for tumor transcriptome and immune sequencing. This library used roughly 430 ng RNA and molecular barcoded adaptors spanning alpha/delta and beta/gamma chains. MiXCR, applied by TCRdb to the reads, yields one record per CDR3 protein. The data show approximately 50,000 distinct CDR3 sequences, 20% to 25% seen once. Germline values: CDR1 SGHVS, CDR2 FQNEAQ. The CDR3 runs 19 residues. The V gene lost 5 bases and the J gene lost 0 bases, with 25 bases spanning the gap. At the time of active disease, bone marrow was collected from every patient.

This TCR derives from a donor aged 40 or over with multiple myeloma. Input material: a population of CD138-negative cells sorted from bone marrow. J is TRBJ1-1 and V is TRBV7-8; unclear D gene. The CDR3: CASSPSANPGLGMNTEAFF. The CDR3 DNA follows: TGTGCCAGCAGCCCCTCGGCGAATCCGGGCCTCGGGATGAACACTGAAGCTTTCTTT.